The T cell receptor (beta chain) under discussion was sequenced for a study of tumor-infiltrating lymphocytes in oesophageal squamous cell carcinoma. TCRdb processed the PCR reads anew with MiXCR; each CDR3 protein has one entry. The sample has about 11,000 distinct CDR3 sequences, 57% seen once. Germline V gene sequence: CDR1 MNHNS, CDR2 SASEGT. The length of the CDR3 is 14 residues. V lost 6 bases to trimming and J lost 9 bases; unmatched junction nucleotides: 7. This clonotype is categorized as medium-sized. The sequence came from a male donor with esophageal squamous cell carcinoma. The chain combines TRBV6-1 with TRBJ2-1; 11 positions match TRBD1. Sequenced input: esophageal tumor tissue. The CDR3 sequence is CASRDRGRNFEQFF. CDR3 in DNA: TGTGCCAGCAGGGACAGGGGGCGTAATTTTGAGCAGTTCTTC.